This T cell receptor beta chain is from a study of beta chain features in type 1 diabetes. CD45RO/CCR7/CD25/CD127/CD95/CD27 separated CD4+ naive, central memory, regulatory and stem cell-like memory cells by sorting. Investigators reverse transcribed all isolated RNA, so they sequenced expressed TCRB transcripts. Sequencing was performed with immunoSEQ multiplex PCR; in TCRdb, only in-frame clones are kept and a portion is missing. Of tens of thousands of clones in the sample, around a third were seen once. This clone was recorded a few times. Its antigen remains unidentified. Germline CDR1 and CDR2: SEHNR and FQNEAQ (reference sequence). The CDR3 consists of 12 residues. Trimming left V 2 bases short and J 4 bases short, with 4 bases between. Study findings and constraints: The similarity of naive, central memory and Treg TCRB repertoires appeared greater among patients than among healthy donors. Insertions were fewer and deletions more numerous at VDJ junctions in type 1 diabetes patients.

Input material: stem cell memory CD4+ T cells from blood. The chain joins TRBV7-9 to TRBJ2-3; D gene uncertain. The receptor was isolated from a woman aged 18-29 years in good health. The CDR3 region is CASSLSADTQYF. In DNA form, the CDR3 reads TGTGCCAGCAGCTTAAGCGCAGATACGCAGTATTTT.